A single sample gave rise to the 22 T cell receptor beta chains below, sequenced in a study of response to subunit inactivated influenza vaccine. TCRdb passed the RT-PCR reads through MiXCR, listing each CDR3 protein once. Of hundreds of thousands of distinct CDR3 sequences in the sample, 12% to 15% are singletons; the top ten hold about 7.6%. The specimen comprised PBMCs from blood, sampled 14 to 15 days before vaccination. The receptors originated from a man aged 50-59 years who received an inactivated influenza vaccine.

This clonotype was counted a few times. The V call is TRBV13, the J call TRBJ2-3; D unclear. Germline values: CDR1 PRHDT, CDR2 FYEKMQ (reference sequence). Trimming cost V 2 bases and J 4 bases, with 7 bases left between them. This CDR3 comprises 13 residues. The CDR3 coding sequence is TGTGCCAGCAGCTTACAGTCCGCAGATACGCAGTATTTT. It is translated as CASSLQSADTQYF.

This clonotype has a handful of counts. This sequence joins TRBV10-3 and TRBJ2-1, with 9 bases aligning to TRBD2. The CDR3 has 14 amino acids. Trimming cost V 6 bases and J 7 bases; bases outside gene matches: 7. Germline-derived CDR1 and CDR2 are ENHRY and SYGVKD. CDR3 DNA: TGTGCCATCAGCGCGATAGCGGGAGCGAATGAGCAGTTCTTC. It codes for CAISAIAGANEQFF.

This clonotype was found a few times. V is TRBV5-5 and J is TRBJ2-5; 10 nucleotides line up with TRBD2. V lost 3 bases and J lost 4; bases outside the gene matches: 12. The germline gives CDR1 SGHKS, CDR2 YYEKEE (reference sequence). The CDR3 has 17 amino acids. For the CDR3, the DNA is TGTGCCAGCAGCTCCCCCTGGGAGCGGGGGGGCGTAGAGACCCAGTACTTC. Translated, it gives CASSSPWERGGVETQYF.

This clonotype has only a few counts. J is TRBJ1-1 and V is TRBV28, with D unresolved. V was clipped by 5 bases and J by 4 bases, with 14 bases between them. The CDR3 sequence is 14 residues long. The germline V gene has CDR1 MDHEN and CDR2 SYDVKM. The DNA for the CDR3 is TGTGCCAGCAGTGTTGTTGCCCGGGGCACTGAAGCTTTCTTT. It yields the protein CASSVVARGTEAFF.

This clonotype was counted many times. The chain recombines TRBV5-1 with TRBJ1-2, with D uncertain. This CDR3 spans 13 amino acids. Germline CDR1 SGHRS, CDR2 YFSETQ. The V end was cut by 0 bases, the J end by 8 bases, with 11 bases between. The DNA of the CDR3 is TGCGCCAGCAGCTTGGAGGTATCCGGCGGCTACACCTTC. Protein: CASSLEVSGGYTF.

In this sample, this clonotype turned up a few times. The genes are TRBV5-1 and TRBJ2-7, with TRBD2 as a possible D gene (6 bases). The CDR3 length is 15 residues. Trimming removed 0 bases from V and 2 bases from J, with 12 bases in between. CDR1 and CDR2 (germline): SGHRS, YFSETQ. This CDR3 reads CASSLAGGATYEQYF. The CDR3 nucleotides are TGCGCCAGCAGCTTGGCCGGGGGAGCTACCTACGAGCAGTACTTC.

This rearrangement joins TRBV29-1 to TRBJ2-2; weak D call: TRBD1 (8 bases). The CDR3 loop spans 13 amino acids. Trimming left V 6 bases short and J 6 bases short, with 14 bases between. Looked up from germline, CDR1 is SQVTM and CDR2 is ANQGSEA. This CDR3 reads CSVATGGAGELFF. DNA for the CDR3: TGCAGCGTGGCTACAGGGGGGGCCGGGGAGCTGTTTTTT.

This clonotype was picked up many times. V gene TRBV2 combines with J gene TRBJ2-5, with 8 positions matching TRBD2. CDR3 length equals 15 residues. Losses at the gene ends were 6 bases for V and 5 bases for J; bases not matched to a gene: 11. CDR1 is SNHLY, CDR2 FYNNEI, per germline. The CDR3 sequence: CASSTGTRTIETQYF. The CDR3 DNA reads as TGTGCCAGCAGCACCGGGACTAGAACGATCGAGACCCAGTACTTC.

This clonotype was seen only a few times. The chain carries TRBV20-1 and TRBJ1-5, with D possibly being TRBD1 (6 bases). V was shortened by 1 base and J by 0 bases, with 10 bases between the two germline ends. CDR1 is DFQATT, CDR2 SNEGSKA, per germline (reference sequence). CDR3 length equals 15 residues. This CDR3 reads CSARARGLSNQPQHF. The CDR3 DNA reads TGCAGTGCTAGAGCTCGGGGGCTTAGCAATCAGCCCCAGCATTTT.

The sample holds a few counts of this clonotype. This chain uses TRBV6-2 or TRBV6-3 with TRBJ2-7; the match to TRBD1 covers 9 bases. Germline V gives CDR1 MNHEY, CDR2 SVGEGT. CDR3 length equals 13 residues. With V trimmed by 6 bases and J by 2 bases, 2 bases remained unmatched. Here the CDR3 reads CASRGQGTYEQYF. CDR3 bases: TGTGCCAGCAGAGGACAGGGGACCTACGAGCAGTACTTC.

This clonotype occurred many times. The chain recombines TRBV27 with TRBJ2-2; D possibly matches TRBD1 or TRBD2 (6 bases each). This CDR3 spans 13 amino acids. Germline lookup yields CDR1 MNHEY and CDR2 SMNVEV (reference sequence). The V gene lost 7 bases and the J gene lost 6 bases, with 12 bases spanning the gap. The CDR3: CASTRRGAGELFF. The CDR3 nucleotides read TGTGCCAGCACCCGGAGGGGGGCCGGGGAGCTGTTTTTT.

This clonotype was observed many times. The chain is built from TRBV11-2 and TRBJ2-1, with TRBD1 matching 9 bases. This CDR3 is built from 11 residues. V lost 4 bases and J lost 14; bases outside the gene matches: 3. CDR1 and CDR2 from the germline V gene are SGHAT and FQNNGV. The CDR3 reads CASSSRDREFF. As DNA, the CDR3 is TGTGCCAGCAGCTCCCGGGACAGGGAGTTCTTC.

This clonotype has just a few counts. V is TRBV5-1 and J is TRBJ2-3, with D possibly being TRBD2 (5 bases). This CDR3 spans 14 amino acids. Germline CDR1 and CDR2: SGHRS and YFSETQ. V was cut by 6 bases and J by 3 bases, with 14 bases left in between. Here the CDR3 DNA reads TGCGCCAGCAACGGACTGGGTGGTACAGATACGCAGTATTTT. Translated: CASNGLGGTDTQYF.

The chain is built from TRBV5-1 and TRBJ2-7; D call uncertain. There are 11 residues in the CDR3. Germline V gene data show CDR1 as SGHRS and CDR2 as YFSETQ. Between the trimmed V and J ends, which lost 5 bases and 6 bases, there was a span of 9 bases. The CDR3 DNA sequence: TGCGCCAGCAGGGACGCTCGCGAGCAGTACTTC. As protein: CASRDAREQYF.

This clonotype turned up a few times. The gene calls are TRBV7-9 and TRBJ2-1; 7 nucleotides match TRBD1. With V trimmed by 8 bases and J by 9 bases, 4 bases remained unmatched. CDR3 length: 11 amino acids. In germline, CDR1 is SEHNR, CDR2 FQNEAQ (reference sequence). The CDR3 DNA follows: TGTGCCAGCTTTTCAGGGGGTGAGCAGTTCTTC. Its protein is CASFSGGEQFF.

This clonotype was counted between two and nine times. The chain has TRBV20-1 and TRBJ1-6; TRBD1 aligns across 9 bases. CDR3 length equals 15 residues. From germline, CDR1 is DFQATT and CDR2 SNEGSKA (reference sequence). Trimming removed 5 bases from V and 5 bases from J; junction bases left unmatched: 7. The CDR3 protein is CSAGLTGGNNSPLHF. The CDR3 bases are TGCAGTGCTGGATTGACAGGGGGTAATAATTCACCCCTCCACTTT.

As to this clonotype: One end of the junction varies from germline; a read error may be responsible. J is TRBJ2-1 and V is TRBV12-3 or TRBV12-4; D gene unclear. The CDR3 loop spans 13 amino acids. The CDR3: CASSLGTYNEQVF. CDR3 DNA: TGTGCCAGCAGTTTAGGGACCTACAATGAGCAGGTCTTC.

This clonotype has a count of ten or more. The gene calls are TRBV28 and TRBJ2-3; 8 nucleotides line up with TRBD2. V lost 2 bases and J lost 1; bases outside the gene matches: 2. This CDR3 region has 15 residues. Germline-derived CDR1 and CDR2 are MDHEN and SYDVKM. CDR3 loop: CASSLGGGRTDTQYF. The CDR3 coding sequence is TGTGCCAGCAGTTTAGGCGGGGGGCGCACAGATACGCAGTATTTT.

This clonotype was counted ten times or more. This sequence joins TRBV15 and TRBJ2-3; 14 nucleotides align to TRBD2. The CDR3 spans 20 residues. Germline CDR1 LNHNV, CDR2 YYDKDF (reference sequence). V lost 5 bases and J lost 2; bases outside the gene matches: 15. The CDR3 here is CATSADRLAGGPVHTDTQYF. The CDR3, as DNA: TGTGCCACCAGCGCGGACCGACTAGCGGGGGGGCCCGTTCACACAGATACGCAGTATTTT. Complete variable domain (other parts from reference TRBV15 and TRBJ2-3): DAMVIQNPRYQVTQFGKPVTLSCSQTLNHNVMYWYQQKSSQAPKLLFHYYDKDFNNEADTPDNFQSRRPNTSFCFLDIRSPGLGDTAMYLCATSADRLAGGPVHTDTQYFGPGTRLTVL.

The chain uses TRBV20-1 and TRBJ1-4; 7 bases match TRBD1. The germline CDR1 and CDR2 sequences are DFQATT and SNEGSKA (reference sequence). The ends lost 1 base at V and 4 bases at J; junction bases unmatched: 3. The CDR3 runs 14 residues. The CDR3 DNA reads as TGCAGTGCTAGAGGGACAGGTTTTAATGAAAAACTGTTTTTT. Protein: CSARGTGFNEKLFF.

This clonotype was found a few times. The rearrangement uses TRBV12-3 or TRBV12-4 and TRBJ2-3; D not certain. V was shortened by 3 bases and J by 6 bases, with 22 bases between the two germline ends. The CDR3 has 17 amino acids. The CDR3 sequence: CASSFGPPGGPGDTQYF. The DNA of the CDR3 is TGTGCCAGCAGTTTCGGCCCGCCAGGTGGACCCGGGGATACGCAGTATTTT.

The genes are TRBV21-1 and TRBJ2-7; TRBD2, the table's D call, lacks a check against the DNA. TRBV21-1 corresponds to a pseudogene. The CDR3 sequence is 18 residues long. The CDR3 sequence is CASSKKGYIAGSSYEQYF. DNA of the CDR3: TGTGCCAGCAGCAAAAAAGGTTACATAGCGGGGAGCTCCTACGAGCAGTACTTC.